This TCR beta chain was retrieved from a study of beta chain features in type 1 diabetes. Study findings and constraints: Insertions at VDJ junctions were less frequent in type 1 diabetes patients. These patients also deleted more nucleotides at the same junctions. Small HLA sub-analyses could not settle whether HLA shapes TCRB rearrangement. A moderate, significant TCRB CDR3 shortening appeared in type 1 diabetes across four CD4+ subsets.

The CDR3 runs 13 residues. CDR1 LNHNV and CDR2 YYDKDF come from the germline V gene (reference sequence). After removal of 6 bases from V and 2 bases from J, the junction contained 3 bases not matched to a gene. On this clone itself: Its antigen is not known.

Sequencing targeted expressed TCRB transcripts, as all isolated RNA had been reverse transcribed. Using immunoSEQ multiplex PCR, the repertoire was profiled, and TCRdb retains in-frame clones only, with some absent. The table lists over 600,000 clones, 9.5% to 15% of them singletons. The chain recombines TRBV15 with TRBJ1-1, with 7 bases that match TRBD1. The specimen sequenced was naive CD4+ T cells from blood. The source of this sequence is a man aged 25 to 40 with type 1 diabetes. The CDR3 DNA is TGTGCCACCAGGGGACAGATCAACACTGAAGCTTTCTTT. It specifies CATRGQINTEAFF.